This entry describes one T cell receptor (beta chain). Its antigen is as yet unknown. Trimming at V came to 3 bases and at J to 2 bases, leaving 6 bases not matched to a gene. This CDR3 comprises 15 residues. Germline assignment: CDR1 LNHNV and CDR2 YYDKDF (reference sequence). The entry originates in a study of cytomegalovirus exposure and HLA in healthy donors. The protocol was immunoSEQ multiplex PCR, while the TCRdb copy is restricted to in-frame clones and leaves out a portion. Of approximately 60,000 clones in the sample, approximately 95% were seen once. The study's findings and limits: Clusters of TCRs from the first cohort tended to co-occur in the 120 or so validation repertoires (as a later analysis found). Cytomegalovirus association was assigned to 150 to 200 TCR beta chains. In vitro work confirmed that a few CMV-associated chains recognize CMV antigens.

Sequencing input: PBMCs. The chain links TRBV15 to TRBJ2-7; 8 bases fit TRBD1. This receptor was taken from a woman aged 18 to 35 in good health and CMV-seropositive. The CDR3 region is CATSREGQGPYEQYF. CDR3 nucleotide sequence: TGTGCCACCAGCAGGGAAGGACAGGGTCCCTACGAGCAGTACTTC.